These 32 T cell receptor beta chains were all obtained from the same sample, sequenced in a study of vaccination and CD4 T cells after COVID-19. For these receptors, no antigen is known. This sample's treatment: approximately nine-day PBMC culture with coronavirus spike peptide pools or control peptides (ViraFEST assay). Investigators obtained the unexposed donor's CD4+ T cells before the COVID-19 pandemic (2011-2018). The Oncomine TCR Beta short-read assay was what sequenced the DNA obtained from cultured CD4+ T cells. Each CDR3 protein gets one entry after TCRdb re-called the PCR reads with MiXCR. The sample consists of about 3,600 distinct CDR3 sequences, around 25% of them appearing once. The sample comprised CD4+ T cells from blood, cultured in vitro. These receptors were taken from a human donor in good health.

This clonotype showed up just a few times. This chain connects TRBV28 to TRBJ2-5, with 7 nucleotides matching TRBD1. In germline, CDR1 is MDHEN, CDR2 SYDVKM. V dropped 5 bases and J dropped 2; count of bases not matched to a gene: 8. The CDR3 has 15 amino acids. The CDR3 DNA is TGTGCCAGCAGTGTAAGGGGGCGCGTACAAGAGACCCAGTACTTC. As protein: CASSVRGRVQETQYF.

CDR3 in amino acids: CATSRGVGGRAYNEQFF. The DNA for the CDR3 is TGTGCCACCAGCAGAGGGGTTGGGGGGAGGGCCTACAATGAGCAGTTCTTC. The chain links TRBV15 to TRBJ2-1, with 7 bases that match TRBD2. The V gene end was trimmed by 1 base and the J gene end by 2 bases; junction bases not matched to a gene: 8. Germline-derived CDR1 and CDR2 are LNHNV and YYDKDF (reference sequence). This CDR3 region has 17 residues.

The J gene is TRBJ2-1, the V gene TRBV2; no firm D call. V was pared by 2 bases and J by 3 bases, with 11 bases between. CDR1 and CDR2 (germline): SNHLY, FYNNEI. The CDR3 length is 15 residues. The CDR3 protein is CASSERLDRYNEQFF. The CDR3 nucleotides are TGTGCCAGCAGTGAACGGCTGGACCGCTACAATGAGCAGTTCTTC.

This clonotype was seen only a few times. The chain joins TRBV28 to TRBJ2-1; D may correspond to TRBD1 or TRBD2 (5 bases each). CDR3 length: 12 amino acids. The germline gives CDR1 MDHEN, CDR2 SYDVKM. Deletions cut 8 bases from V and 4 bases from J, with 9 bases between. In DNA form, the CDR3 reads TGTGCCAGCGGGACGAATTACAATGAGCAGTTCTTC. Its translation: CASGTNYNEQFF.

The chain carries TRBV20-1 and TRBJ2-7; D is undetermined. V was shortened by 6 bases and J by 1 base, with 10 bases between the two germline ends. The CDR3 has 12 residues. From germline, CDR1 is DFQATT and CDR2 SNEGSKA (reference sequence). CDR3 region: CSASHRSYEQYF. The CDR3 DNA reads as TGCAGTGCCTCTCACCGGTCCTACGAGCAGTACTTC.

CDR3 DNA sequence: TGCAGTGCTAGTCTGGCAGGGGGTAATGAGCAGTTCTTC. This gives the protein CSASLAGGNEQFF. V is TRBV20-1 and J is TRBJ2-1; 7 positions agree with TRBD1. The CDR3 loop spans 13 amino acids. The V gene end was trimmed by 3 bases and the J gene end by 7 bases; junction bases not matched to a gene: 6. The germline gives CDR1 DFQATT, CDR2 SNEGSKA (reference sequence).

In this sample, this clonotype turned up a few times. This chain links TRBV28 with TRBJ1-6, with no clear D. Trimming took off 3 bases at V and 12 bases at J, with 6 bases between the two ends. The CDR3 has 11 amino acids. Germline CDR1 and CDR2: MDHEN and SYDVKM. DNA for the CDR3: TGTGCCAGCAGTTTGGGAGGACCCCTCCACTTT. Translation gives CASSLGGPLHF.

This chain joins TRBV24-1 and TRBJ2-3, with TRBD2 as a possible D gene (5 bases). CDR1 and CDR2 from the germline V gene are KGHDR and SFDVKD. V gave up 4 bases and J gave up 3 bases, with 13 bases separating them. This CDR3 is built from 15 residues. CDR3 sequence reads: CATSDQTEATDTQYF. The DNA of the CDR3 is TGTGCCACCAGTGACCAGACGGAGGCGACAGATACGCAGTATTTT.

The rearrangement links TRBV18 to TRBJ1-4; no definite D call. The CDR3 contains 15 residues. Germline CDR1 is KGHSH and CDR2 is LQKENI. V was pared by 3 bases and J by 3 bases, with 11 bases between. In nucleotides, the CDR3 is TGTGCCAGCTCACCGATAAAGGGTCCTAATGAAAAACTGTTTTTT. The encoded protein is CASSPIKGPNEKLFF.

The sample holds a few counts of this clonotype. This chain links TRBV7-9 with TRBJ2-7; 8 bases are a match to TRBD1. CDR1 and CDR2 from the germline V gene are SEHNR and FQNEAQ (reference sequence). The CDR3 has 13 amino acids. J lost 5 bases, V lost 6 bases, and 6 bases had no gene match. In nucleotides, the CDR3 is TGTGCCAGCAGTAGAGGACAGGGCCACGAGCAGTACTTC. Protein product: CASSRGQGHEQYF. The full variable domain, with the rest looked up from reference TRBV7-9 and TRBJ2-7, is DTGVSQNPRHKITKRGQNVTFRCDPISEHNRLYWYRQTLGQGPEFLTYFQNEAQLEKSRLLSDRFSAERPKGSFSTLEIQRTEQGDSAMYLCASSRGQGHEQYFGPGTRLTVT.

J is TRBJ2-7 and V is TRBV7-8; D uncertain. Germline CDR1 is SGHVS and CDR2 is FQNEAQ. The V end was cut by 7 bases, the J end by 0 bases, with 16 bases between. CDR3 length: 15 residues. CDR3 protein: CASNPQGLSSYEQYF. CDR3 sequence (DNA): TGTGCCAGCAACCCACAAGGCTTGAGCTCCTACGAGCAGTACTTC.

This chain uses TRBV9 with TRBJ2-1; D uncertain. V was trimmed by 0 bases and J by 1 base, leaving 8 bases between them. The germline V gene encodes CDR1 SGDLS and CDR2 YYNGEE. CDR3 size: 15 residues. This CDR3 is CASSVGSSSYNEQFF. CDR3 DNA sequence: TGTGCCAGCAGCGTAGGGAGCTCGTCCTACAATGAGCAGTTCTTC.

This clonotype is medium-sized within its sample. The chain carries TRBV7-7 and TRBJ1-6; D uncertain. There are 16 residues in the CDR3. Trimming stripped 4 bases from V and 10 bases from J, with 20 bases between. Per the germline V gene, CDR1 is SSHAT and CDR2 is FNYEAQ (reference sequence). The CDR3 DNA reads TGTGCCAGCAGCTCTGGTGAAACGCCGGCGAACTCACCCCTCCACTTT. This codes for CASSSGETPANSPLHF.

The chain joins TRBV19 to TRBJ2-3, with TRBD2 as a possible D gene (6 bases). This CDR3 contains 15 residues. The V gene lost 6 bases and the J gene lost 2 bases, with 15 bases spanning the gap. Germline-derived CDR1 and CDR2 are LNHDA and SQIVND (reference sequence). The CDR3: CASRNRASDTDTQYF. The CDR3 nucleotides are TGTGCCAGTAGAAATCGGGCTAGCGACACAGATACGCAGTATTTT.

J is TRBJ2-7 and V is TRBV20-1, with a possible D match to TRBD2 (6 bases). V shed 5 bases and J shed 2 bases, with 19 bases lying between them. The CDR3 totals 15 residues. Germline values: CDR1 DFQATT, CDR2 SNEGSKA (reference sequence). CDR3 DNA: TGCAGTGCTCCGGGACTTAATAAAAATACCTACGAGCAGTACTTC. Its protein is CSAPGLNKNTYEQYF.

This clonotype was detected a few times. The genes are TRBV27 and TRBJ2-5; D remains unclear. Trimming shortened V by 5 bases and J by 3 bases, and 13 bases separated the two germline ends. The CDR3 has 14 residues. CDR1 MNHEY and CDR2 SMNVEV come from the germline V gene (reference sequence). The CDR3 DNA is TGTGCCAGCAGTCGACAAAATGGGAAAGAGACCCAGTACTTC. This translates into CASSRQNGKETQYF.

Points on this clonotype: At one end the junction does not follow the germline gene, possibly because of a read error. The rearrangement uses TRBV12-3 or TRBV12-4 and TRBJ2-7; D may be TRBD2 (6 bases). The CDR3 has 15 amino acids. The CDR3 nucleotides are TGTGCCAGCGGTTTAGTAGGGGACCTCCGGGGGAAGCAGTACTTC. Translating it yields CASGLVGDLRGKQYF.

The chain is built from TRBV28 and TRBJ1-4; 7 bases match TRBD1. The germline V gene encodes CDR1 MDHEN and CDR2 SYDVKM. V gave up 1 base and J gave up 10 bases; unmatched junction bases: 12. CDR3 length equals 16 residues. The CDR3: CASSLLGGDRVVKLFF. The DNA of the CDR3 is TGTGCCAGCAGTTTATTAGGAGGTGACAGGGTTGTAAAACTGTTTTTT.

The chain uses TRBV18 and TRBJ2-1, with a tentative D call TRBD2 (5 bases). Germline-derived CDR1 and CDR2 are KGHSH and LQKENI. The CDR3 covers 15 residues. V gave up 6 bases and J gave up 0 bases, with 12 bases separating them. The CDR3 DNA reads as TGTGCCAGCTCGGAGAGCGGATCCTCCTACAATGAGCAGTTCTTC. Its translation: CASSESGSSYNEQFF.

The chain links TRBV2 to TRBJ1-6; D unclear. Germline CDR1 and CDR2: SNHLY and FYNNEI. Trimming shortened V by 1 base and J by 14 bases, and 6 bases separated the two germline ends. This CDR3 contains 11 residues. The CDR3 coding sequence is TGTGCCAGCAGTGAAGACGCGGCCCTCCACTTT. It translates to CASSEDAALHF. Variable domain in full (rest from reference TRBV2 and TRBJ1-6): EPEVTQTPSHQVTQMGQEVILRCVPISNHLYFYWYRQILGQKVEFLVSFYNNEISEKSEIFDDQFSVERPDGSNFTLKIRSTKLEDSAMYFCASSEDAALHFGNGTRLTVT.

Here the CDR3 reads CAWTSASGRAHEQYF. Here the CDR3 DNA reads TGTGCCTGGACCTCCGCTAGCGGGAGGGCCCACGAGCAGTACTTC. The chain has TRBV30 and TRBJ2-7, with 12 bases identical to TRBD2. CDR3 length equals 15 residues. CDR1 and CDR2 from the germline V gene are GTSNPN and SVGIG (reference sequence). V shed 4 bases, J shed 5 bases, and the junction held 9 bases outside the gene matches.

This clonotype is medium-sized within its sample. Its ends do not fully match the called genes, so a read error is possible. J is TRBJ2-1 and V is TRBV20-1; 7 bases are shared with TRBD1. CDR1 is DFQATT and CDR2 is SNEGSKA in the germline V gene (reference sequence). CDR3 size: 13 residues. CDR3 sequence reads: CSARQLLSQGTIF. The CDR3 bases are TGCAGTGCTAGACAATTGCTGTCACAGGGGACAATCTTC.

The V and J genes are TRBV5-6 and TRBJ2-3, with D possibly TRBD1 on 6 matching bases. V lost 0 bases and J lost 9, with 14 bases in between. Per the germline V gene, CDR1 is SGHDT and CDR2 is YYEEEE. The CDR3 has 14 amino acids. The CDR3 protein is CASSLAGQRGTQYF. The CDR3, as DNA: TGTGCCAGCAGCTTGGCCGGACAGAGAGGCACGCAGTATTTT.

This clonotype was seen only a few times. The chain is built from TRBV12-3 or TRBV12-4 and TRBJ2-5; D tentatively fits TRBD1 or TRBD2 (5 bases each). The CDR3 spans 16 residues. The V end was cut by 3 bases, the J end by 1 base, with 15 bases between. The CDR3 loop reads CASSFSRGPPQETQYF. Written as DNA, the CDR3 is TGTGCCAGCAGTTTCTCTCGGGGCCCTCCCCAAGAGACCCAGTACTTC.

This clonotype showed up just a few times. This chain joins TRBV28 and TRBJ2-2; 8 bases agree with TRBD2. CDR1 MDHEN and CDR2 SYDVKM come from the germline V gene. Unmatched junction bases numbered 8, after V lost 6 bases and J lost 5 bases. The CDR3 contains 15 residues. CDR3 nucleotides: TGTGCCAGCAGCGCAGGGGTAGCGGGGACCGGGGAGCTGTTTTTT. This codes for CASSAGVAGTGELFF.

The rearrangement links TRBV6-5 to TRBJ1-4; D ambiguous. Germline CDR1 MNHEY, CDR2 SVGAGI. With 3 bases removed from V and 4 bases from J, the gap between germline ends came to 15 bases. This CDR3 comprises 16 residues. CDR3 coding DNA: TGTGCCAGCAGTTATACCCGACGACGGCTTAATGAAAAACTGTTTTTT. Protein sequence: CASSYTRRRLNEKLFF.

This clonotype was observed a few times. CDR3 coding DNA: TGTGCCAGCAGCTGGGGACTAGCGCAAAACTACGAGCAGTACTTC. Its translation: CASSWGLAQNYEQYF. V is TRBV4-2 and J is TRBJ2-7; 10 nucleotides line up with TRBD2. The CDR3 has 15 residues. Trimming cost V 5 bases and J 3 bases; bases outside gene matches: 7. Germline V gene sequence: CDR1 LGHNA, CDR2 YNFKEQ.

The gene calls are TRBV6-1 and TRBJ2-5; D uncertain. This CDR3 comprises 15 residues. Germline CDR1 and CDR2: MNHNS and SASEGT. V was clipped by 5 bases and J by 1 base, with 14 bases between them. CDR3 sequence reads: CASSLRSELQETQYF. CDR3 in DNA: TGTGCCAGCAGTCTCCGCTCGGAGCTCCAAGAGACCCAGTACTTC.

CDR3 coding DNA: TGTGCCAGCAGTTTTGGCGGACCCGGGACTGAAGCTTTCTTT. Protein product: CASSFGGPGTEAFF. The V and J genes are TRBV6-5 and TRBJ1-1; D is unresolved. Germline loops: CDR1 MNHEY, CDR2 SVGAGI. Trimming removed 4 bases from V and 5 bases from J, with 14 bases in between. The CDR3 is 14 residues long.

The CDR3 coding sequence is TGTGCCAGCAGCCAAGATATTGCGTACGAGCAGTACTTC. Protein sequence: CASSQDIAYEQYF. The chain employs TRBV14 and TRBJ2-7; no clear D. The CDR3 consists of 13 residues. Germline lookup yields CDR1 SGHDN and CDR2 FVKESK. Trimming cost V 0 bases and J 4 bases, with 7 bases left between them. Complete variable domain (other parts from reference TRBV14 and TRBJ2-7): EAGVTQFPSHSVIEKGQTVTLRCDPISGHDNLYWYRRVMGKEIKFLLHFVKESKQDESGMPNNRFLAERTGGTYSTLKVQPAELEDSGVYFCASSQDIAYEQYFGPGTRLTVT.

This clonotype has more than one count but fewer than ten. The rearrangement uses TRBV20-1 and TRBJ2-5, with TRBD2 matching 14 bases. The germline V gene encodes CDR1 DFQATT and CDR2 SNEGSKA (reference sequence). V lost 3 bases to trimming and J lost 0 bases; unmatched junction nucleotides: 3. This CDR3 has 16 residues. The CDR3 coding sequence is TGCAGTGCTAGGGGACTAGCGGGAGTGAACCAAGAGACCCAGTACTTC. Translation: CSARGLAGVNQETQYF.

The rearrangement joins TRBV19 to TRBJ2-2; D remains ambiguous. V lost 5 bases, J lost 7 bases, and 11 bases lay in between. This CDR3 comprises 13 residues. Germline V gene sequence: CDR1 LNHDA, CDR2 SQIVND (reference sequence). The CDR3 nucleotides are TGTGCCAGTAGTGCAGCATGGGGCGGGGAGCTGTTTTTT. Its translation: CASSAAWGGELFF. Filled out from reference TRBV19 and TRBJ2-2, the complete variable domain reads DGGITQSPKYLFRKEGQNVTLSCEQNLNHDAMYWYRQDPGQGLRLIYYSQIVNDFQKGDIAEGYSVSREKKESFPLTVTSAQKNPTAFYLCASSAAWGGELFFGEGSRLTVL.